This is a list of T cell receptor beta chains from one sample in a study of T cell responses to AZD1222 COVID-19 vaccine. Repertoires were generated with immunoSEQ multiplex PCR, while TCRdb's copy carries only in-frame clones and drops some. The repertoire holds 100,000 to 150,000 clones, with over 75% as singletons. Material: peripheral blood, obtained on day 0 of AZD1222 vaccination. Source of these receptors: an adult in good health. The CDR3 runs from the conserved cysteine through the conserved F or W. The D gene is left open where the match is weak. The listing skips clone size in some rows; elsewhere it reads once, few, many or a size class.

j_call d_call v_call clone_size cdr3_aa cdr3_nt
TRBJ1-2 NA TRBV27 once CASSSTRNYGYTF TGTGCCAGCAGTTCGACACGAAACTATGGCTACACCTTC
TRBJ2-7 TRBD1 TRBV25-1 NA CASSERGQGAGEQYF TGTGCCAGCAGTGAAAGGGGACAGGGGGCTGGTGAGCAGTACTTC
TRBJ2-7 TRBD2 TRBV7-2 NA CASSLGTSGHEQYF TGTGCCAGCAGCTTAGGGACTAGCGGCCACGAGCAGTACTTC
TRBJ1-4 TRBD1 TRBV6-1 NA CASSDRQGGATNEKLFF TGTGCCAGCAGTGACCGACAGGGAGGGGCAACTAATGAAAAACTGTTTTTT
TRBJ2-5 TRBD1 TRBV5-4 NA CASSKDRVETQYF TGTGCCAGCAGCAAGGACAGGGTTGAGACCCAGTACTTC
TRBJ2-7 NA TRBV30 NA CAFQDSPRYEQYF TGTGCCTTCCAGGACAGCCCCCGCTACGAGCAGTACTTC
TRBJ2-2 NA TRBV21-1 NA CASCPGGTGELFF TGTGCCAGCTGCCCAGGGGGCACCGGGGAGCTGTTTTTT
TRBJ2-7 TRBD1 TRBV27 NA CASNLKAGTASYEQYF TGTGCCAGCAATCTCAAGGCAGGGACAGCATCCTACGAGCAGTACTTC
TRBJ2-5 NA TRBV5-1 NA CASSLGGTEETQYF TGCGCCAGCAGCTTGGGAGGTACTGAGGAGACCCAGTACTTC
TRBJ2-2 TRBD2 TRBV13 NA CASSLRGENTGELFF TGTGCCAGCAGTCTTCGGGGGGAGAACACCGGGGAGCTGTTTTTT
TRBJ2-7 NA TRBV5-1 NA CASSTTGGGKSYEQYF TGCGCCAGCAGCACTACCGGGGGAGGAAAATCCTACGAGCAGTACTTC
TRBJ2-5 NA TRBV3-1/TRBV3-2 NA CASSQDPQRETQYF TGTGCCAGCAGCCAAGACCCCCAAAGGGAGACCCAGTACTTC
TRBJ2-2 TRBD1 TRBV19 NA CASSPRTGTTGELFF TGTGCCAGTAGTCCCCGGACAGGGACCACCGGGGAGCTGTTTTTT
TRBJ1-2 NA TRBV12-3/TRBV12-4 few CASSLFIPEGYTF TGTGCCAGCAGTTTGTTCATCCCCGAGGGCTACACCTTC
TRBJ1-4 NA TRBV19 NA CALRGTNEKLFF TGTGCCCTCAGGGGTACTAATGAAAAACTGTTTTTT
TRBJ2-5 TRBD2 TRBV5-1 NA CASSLVSGIGETQYF TGCGCCAGCAGCTTGGTAAGCGGGATTGGTGAGACCCAGTACTTC
TRBJ2-3 NA TRBV11-2 NA CASSFSPDTQYF TGTGCCAGCAGCTTTAGCCCAGATACGCAGTATTTT
TRBJ1-6 NA TRBV30 NA CAWRIAGTSPLHF TGTGCCTGGCGGATAGCAGGGACTTCACCCCTCCACTTT
TRBJ2-1 TRBD2 TRBV20-1 NA CSASDAGGPDNEQFF TGCAGTGCTAGTGACGCGGGAGGGCCAGACAATGAGCAGTTCTTC
TRBJ1-5 NA TRBV5-6 NA CASSLGGNNQPQHF TGTGCCAGCAGCTTAGGAGGGAATAATCAGCCCCAGCATTTT
TRBJ2-2 NA TRBV6-1 NA CASRLHTGELFF TGTGCCAGCAGGTTACACACCGGGGAGCTGTTTTTT
TRBJ1-1 NA TRBV6-5 once CASSYGGGAFF TGTGCCAGCAGTTACGGGGGGGGAGCTTTCTTT
TRBJ1-1 TRBD1 TRBV7-2 NA CASSPGTGMNTEAFF TGTGCCAGCAGCCCCGGGACAGGGATGAACACTGAAGCTTTCTTT
TRBJ1-3 NA TRBV19 NA CASSSQTQTRRISGNTIYF TGTGCCAGTAGTTCCCAGACCCAGACCCGCAGGATCTCTGGAAACACCATATATTTT
TRBJ2-7 TRBD1 TRBV7-2 NA CASSSGQGREQYF TGTGCCAGCAGCTCGGGACAGGGTCGGGAGCAGTACTTC
TRBJ2-2 NA TRBV19 few CASTPAGRLMGVGELFF TGTGCCAGTACCCCCGCCGGGCGGCTAATGGGGGTCGGGGAGCTGTTTTTT
TRBJ1-1 NA TRBV6-5 NA CASKNWGNTEAFF TGTGCCAGCAAAAATTGGGGGAACACTGAAGCTTTCTTT
TRBJ1-5 NA TRBV3-1/TRBV3-2 NA CASSQEMGNQPQHF TGTGCCAGCAGCCAAGAAATGGGCAATCAGCCCCAGCATTTT
TRBJ1-1 NA TRBV15 NA CATSKDTEAFF TGTGCCACCAGCAAGGACACTGAAGCTTTCTTT
TRBJ1-1 TRBD1 TRBV3-1/TRBV3-2 NA CASSYQGAGTEAFF TGTGCCAGCAGCTATCAGGGGGCGGGAACTGAAGCTTTCTTT
TRBJ2-7 TRBD1 TRBV5-1 NA CASRAQGASYEQYF TGCGCCAGCAGGGCACAGGGGGCTTCTTACGAGCAGTACTTC
TRBJ1-2 NA TRBV19 NA CASFFGQGGNGYTF TGTGCCAGTTTTTTCGGGCAGGGAGGGAATGGCTACACCTTC
TRBJ1-5 NA TRBV4-1 NA CASSLVSSGGNQPQHF TGCGCCAGCAGCCTAGTAAGCTCGGGAGGCAATCAGCCCCAGCATTTT
TRBJ2-1 TRBD2 TRBV6-5 once CASSYSSGGGHNEQFF TGTGCCAGCAGTTACTCGAGTGGCGGGGGACACAATGAGCAGTTCTTC
TRBJ1-1 TRBD1 TRBV4-2 NA CASSQAARGRDWGNTEAFF TGTGCCAGCAGCCAAGCCGCGAGGGGGCGTGATTGGGGGAACACTGAAGCTTTCTTT
TRBJ2-3 TRBD1 TRBV7-9 once CASSTRTGSADTQYF TGTGCCAGCAGCACGAGGACAGGTTCGGCAGATACGCAGTATTTT
TRBJ1-5 NA TRBV10-2 NA CASSDEGRGNQPQHF TGCGCCAGCAGTGATGAGGGGCGCGGCAATCAGCCCCAGCATTTT
TRBJ2-1 NA TRBV7-9 NA CASSLDKLRGRNEQFF TGTGCCAGCAGCTTAGATAAGTTGAGGGGCAGGAATGAGCAGTTCTTC
TRBJ1-5 NA TRBV5-4 NA CASSQRDASIGNQPQHF TGTGCCAGCAGCCAAAGGGACGCTTCAATCGGGAATCAGCCCCAGCATTTT
TRBJ1-5 NA TRBV28 NA CASSFRGAGRVDQPQHF TGTGCCAGCAGTTTTAGGGGGGCAGGGCGGGTGGATCAGCCCCAGCATTTT
TRBJ2-7 TRBD2 TRBV5-6 once CASSLHLAGGLRAYEQYF TGTGCCAGCAGCTTGCACCTAGCGGGAGGGCTGAGGGCCTACGAGCAGTACTTC
TRBJ1-2 TRBD1 TRBV28 NA CASHLGRGGSYGYTF TGTGCCAGCCATTTAGGCCGAGGGGGCTCCTATGGCTACACCTTC